This T cell receptor beta chain came from a study of control samples from healthy donors and cancer patients. The germline V gene encodes CDR1 MNHEY and CDR2 SMNVEV (reference sequence). Trimming removed 5 bases from V and 4 bases from J; junction bases left unmatched: 7. The CDR3 has 14 amino acids. The repertoire was sequenced with immunoSEQ multiplex PCR; TCRdb's copy has only in-frame clones and lacks some. The sample lists some 140,000 clones, 92% occurring once. The clonotype originates from a man aged 30 to 45 in good health. This chain uses TRBV27 with TRBJ1-1; 7 nucleotides agree with TRBD1. The sample was blood. CDR3 sequence (DNA): TGTGCCAGCAGTATAACAGGGGTGAGCACTGAAGCTTTCTTT. Its protein is CASSITGVSTEAFF.